A single T cell receptor beta chain is shown here with its context. Its antigen is not known. CD8+ and CD4+ T cells taken from blood had their TCR beta sequenced. The RNA, about 0.45 to 1 ug, was put through reverse transcription using random hexamers. An immunoSEQ multiplex PCR amplified TCR beta CDR3 over 54 Vbeta and 13 Jbeta. TCRdb processed the immunoSEQ multiplex PCR reads anew with MiXCR; each CDR3 protein has one entry. The sample includes about 150,000 distinct CDR3 sequences, nearly 97% of them seen just once. Germline CDR1 and CDR2: SQVTM and ANQGSEA. The CDR3 totals 15 residues. V shed 0 bases, J shed 6 bases, and the junction held 11 bases outside the gene matches. This sample was taken from a study of CD8 T cells in Susac syndrome. General observations from the study: As the study acknowledged, the number of individuals in its TCR sequencing and HLA analysis was relatively small.

The V and J genes are TRBV29-1 and TRBJ2-7; 7 bases are shared with TRBD2. Sequenced material: CD8+ T cells from PBMCs. The receptor's source is a human donor with multiple sclerosis. The CDR3 coding sequence is TGCAGCGTTGAAGAAAGCGCGGGGGTTCCCTCCGAGCAGTACTTC. Its protein is CSVEESAGVPSEQYF.